These T cell receptor beta chains were read from a single sample in a study of blood T cell repertoires in COVID-19. This table comes from immunoSEQ multiplex PCR, and its TCRdb copy is limited to in-frame clones, with some not included. This sample has around 250,000 clones; nearly 90% occur once, and the top ten carry under 2.5%. Sequences were obtained from peripheral blood. All receptors derive from a woman aged 55-69 years with COVID-19, enrolled during active disease. Both conserved end residues are part of each CDR3. A D gene is named only where the DNA matches it firmly. The listing skips clone size in some rows; elsewhere it reads once, few, many or a size class.

cdr3_aa cdr3_nt d_call j_call clone_size v_call
CASSPREGQPQHF TGCGCCAGCAGCCCCCGCGAGGGCCAGCCCCAGCATTTT - TRBJ1-5 - TRBV4-1
CASSENSGRGAEAFF TGTGCCAGCAGTGAAAATTCAGGGAGGGGCGCTGAAGCTTTCTTT - TRBJ1-1 - TRBV2
CASSTGTGTDTQYF TGTGCCAGCAGCACCGGGACTGGTACAGATACGCAGTATTTT - TRBJ2-3 - TRBV7-2
CASSPGGRQMNTEAFF TGTGCCAGCTCACCAGGAGGGAGGCAGATGAACACTGAAGCTTTCTTT - TRBJ1-1 - TRBV18
CASSLTTTGAGGYTF TGTGCCAGCAGCTTAACAACGACAGGGGCGGGCGGCTACACCTTC TRBD1 TRBJ1-2 - TRBV7-3
CASSIAKGASYNEQFF TGTGCCAGTAGTATAGCTAAGGGGGCAAGTTACAATGAGCAGTTCTTC TRBD1 TRBJ2-1 - TRBV19
CASSPGTGNQPQHF TGTGCCAGCTCACCCGGGACAGGGAATCAGCCCCAGCATTTT TRBD1 TRBJ1-5 - TRBV18
CASSLAPGTEQFF TGTGCCAGCAGCTTAGCCCCCGGGACAGAGCAGTTCTTC - TRBJ2-1 - TRBV7-3
CSVDSMNTEAFF TGCAGCGTGGACAGTATGAACACTGAAGCTTTCTTT - TRBJ1-1 once TRBV29-1
CASSAAVTGAQHF TGTGCCAGCAGTGCGGCGGTTACAGGGGCTCAACATTTT TRBD1 TRBJ1-5 - TRBV2
CASSIPGLIGNSPLHF TGTGCCAGTAGTATCCCAGGGCTTATCGGGAATTCACCCCTCCACTTT - TRBJ1-6 - TRBV19
CASSSMITGGKGEQFF TGTGCCAGCAGCTCAATGATTACAGGGGGTAAGGGTGAGCAGTTCTTC TRBD1 TRBJ2-1 - TRBV7-6
CASSLAPGGAGYEQYF TGCGCCAGCAGCCTGGCCCCGGGGGGCGCTGGCTACGAGCAGTACTTC - TRBJ2-7 - TRBV5-1
CASSEQDRGNQPQHF TGTGCCAGCAGTGAACAGGACAGGGGAAATCAGCCCCAGCATTTT TRBD1 TRBJ1-5 - TRBV2
CASSLTGTYEQYF TGTGCCAGCAGTTTAACCGGTACCTACGAGCAGTACTTC - TRBJ2-7 - TRBV27
CAISESQGNEKLFF TGTGCCATCAGTGAGTCTCAGGGAAATGAAAAACTGTTTTTT - TRBJ1-4 - TRBV10-3
CSVVRNTEAFF TGCAGCGTTGTTAGGAACACTGAAGCTTTCTTT - TRBJ1-1 - TRBV29-1
CASSLTGGQETQYF TGCGCCAGCAGCTTAACAGGGGGCCAAGAGACCCAGTACTTC TRBD1 TRBJ2-5 - TRBV4-1
CASSYNQGNSPLHF TGTGCCAGCAGTTATAATCAGGGGAATTCACCCCTCCACTTT - TRBJ1-6 - TRBV6-6
CASSLVGNTEAFF TGTGCCAGCAGCTTAGTCGGGAACACTGAAGCTTTCTTT - TRBJ1-1 - TRBV11-3
CATGTGNEQYF TGCGCCACCGGGACAGGGAACGAGCAGTACTTC TRBD1 TRBJ2-7 - TRBV10-2
CASSARSQGLEQFF TGTGCCAGCAGCGCGCGTTCTCAGGGCCTAGAGCAGTTCTTC - TRBJ2-1 - TRBV7-8
CASSQPGQAYEQYF TGCGCCAGCAGCCAACCGGGACAAGCCTACGAGCAGTACTTC - TRBJ2-7 - TRBV4-1
CASSQLGVGEQYF TGCGCCAGCAGCCAATTAGGGGTTGGAGAGCAGTACTTC - TRBJ2-7 - TRBV4-3
CASGLVITRETDYGYTF TGTGCTAGTGGTTTGGTAATAACTAGGGAAACGGACTATGGCTACACCTTC - TRBJ1-2 - TRBV12-5
CASSRGQGRGLGTEAFF TGTGCCAGCTCCCGCGGACAGGGGCGCGGTTTGGGCACTGAAGCTTTCTTT TRBD1 TRBJ1-1 - TRBV18
CASSQDTFSGPQHF TGTGCCAGCAGCCAGGACACTTTTTCAGGGCCCCAGCATTTT - TRBJ1-5 - TRBV7-2
CASSQYPSQAPYNEQFF TGCGCCAGCAGCCAATATCCTAGCCAAGCCCCCTACAATGAGCAGTTCTTC - TRBJ2-1 - TRBV4-1
CASIRTGMNTEAFF TGTGCCAGTATTCGTACAGGGATGAACACTGAAGCTTTCTTT - TRBJ1-1 - TRBV19
CASSLGRVGQPQHF TGTGCCAGCAGCCTGGGGAGGGTTGGACAGCCCCAGCATTTT - TRBJ1-5 - TRBV7-2
CASKRQGARDYGYTF TGTGCCAGCAAAAGACAGGGGGCTCGGGACTATGGCTACACCTTC TRBD1 TRBJ1-2 - TRBV6-5
CASYGRGPDRESGYTF TGTGCCAGTTACGGTAGGGGCCCCGACAGGGAGAGCGGCTACACCTTC TRBD1 TRBJ1-2 few TRBV19
CASSLAGGGDVGFWPQHF TGTGCCAGCAGCTTAGCGGGAGGAGGGGATGTTGGCTTTTGGCCCCAGCATTTT - TRBJ1-5 - TRBV7-9